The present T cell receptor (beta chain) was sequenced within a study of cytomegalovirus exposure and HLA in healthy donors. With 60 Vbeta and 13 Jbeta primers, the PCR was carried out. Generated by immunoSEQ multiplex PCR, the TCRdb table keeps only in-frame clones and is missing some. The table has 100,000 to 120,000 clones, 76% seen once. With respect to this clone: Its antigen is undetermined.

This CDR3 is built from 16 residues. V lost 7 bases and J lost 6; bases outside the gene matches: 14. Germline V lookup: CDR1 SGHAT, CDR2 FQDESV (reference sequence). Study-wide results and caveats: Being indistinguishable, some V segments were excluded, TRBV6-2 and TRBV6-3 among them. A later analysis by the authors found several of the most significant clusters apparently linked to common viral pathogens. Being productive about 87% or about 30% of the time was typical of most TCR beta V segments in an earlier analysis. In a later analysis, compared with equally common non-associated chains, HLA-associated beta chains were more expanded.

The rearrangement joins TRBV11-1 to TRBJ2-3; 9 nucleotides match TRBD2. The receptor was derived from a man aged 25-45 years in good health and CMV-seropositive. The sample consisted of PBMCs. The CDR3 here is CASTAYLRGGPDTQYF. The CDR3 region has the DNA TGTGCCAGCACCGCTTACTTGCGGGGGGGCCCGGATACGCAGTATTTT.